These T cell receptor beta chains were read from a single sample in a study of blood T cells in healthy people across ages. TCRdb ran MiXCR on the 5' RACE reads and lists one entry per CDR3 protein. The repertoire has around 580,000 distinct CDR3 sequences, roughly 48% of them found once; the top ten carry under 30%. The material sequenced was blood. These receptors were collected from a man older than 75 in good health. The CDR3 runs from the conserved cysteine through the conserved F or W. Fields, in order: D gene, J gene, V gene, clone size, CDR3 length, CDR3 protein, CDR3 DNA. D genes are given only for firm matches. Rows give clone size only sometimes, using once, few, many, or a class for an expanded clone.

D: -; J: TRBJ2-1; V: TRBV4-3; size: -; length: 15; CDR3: CASSPSGGPGNEQFF; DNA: TGCGCCAGCAGCCCCTCGGGGGGCCCGGGCAATGAGCAGTTCTTC
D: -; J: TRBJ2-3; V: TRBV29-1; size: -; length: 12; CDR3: CSTLIGTDTQYF; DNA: TGCAGCACTCTCATAGGCACAGATACGCAGTATTTT
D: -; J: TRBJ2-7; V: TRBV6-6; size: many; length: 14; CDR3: CASSPRASYNEQYF; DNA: TGTGCCAGCAGTCCTCGGGCATCCTACAATGAGCAGTACTTC
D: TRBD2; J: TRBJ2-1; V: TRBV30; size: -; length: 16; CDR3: CAWSPTGTSGLGEQFF; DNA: TGTGCCTGGAGTCCCACCGGGACTAGCGGGTTGGGTGAGCAGTTCTTC
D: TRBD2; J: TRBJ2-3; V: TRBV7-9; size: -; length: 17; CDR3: CASSPRVSGSSTDTQYF; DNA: TGTGCCAGCAGCCCACGGGTTAGCGGGAGTAGCACAGATACGCAGTATTTT
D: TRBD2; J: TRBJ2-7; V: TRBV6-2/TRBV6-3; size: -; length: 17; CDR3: CASSFGTSGNSFYEQYF; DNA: TGTGCCAGCAGTTTTGGGACTAGCGGGAATAGTTTCTACGAGCAGTACTTC
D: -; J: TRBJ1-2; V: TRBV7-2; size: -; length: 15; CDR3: CASSLNPGGTDGYTF; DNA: TGTGCCAGCAGCTTAAATCCGGGTGGAACGGATGGCTACACCTTC
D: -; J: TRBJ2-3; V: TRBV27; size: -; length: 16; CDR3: CASSPRGAPSTDTQYF; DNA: TGTGCCAGCAGTCCGCGTGGAGCGCCGAGCACAGATACGCAGTATTTT
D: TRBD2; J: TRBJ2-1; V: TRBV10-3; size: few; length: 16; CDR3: CASMEARGLAGDEQFF; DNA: TGTGCCTCGATGGAGGCGAGAGGACTAGCAGGCGATGAGCAGTTCTTC
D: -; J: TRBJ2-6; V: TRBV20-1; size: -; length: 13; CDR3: CSARGAGANVLTF; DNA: TGCAGTGCTAGAGGGGCTGGGGCCAACGTCCTGACTTTC
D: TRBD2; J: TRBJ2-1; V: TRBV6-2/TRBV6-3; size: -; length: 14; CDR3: CASSYSGVNNEQFF; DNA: TGTGCCAGCAGTTACAGCGGGGTCAACAATGAGCAGTTCTTC
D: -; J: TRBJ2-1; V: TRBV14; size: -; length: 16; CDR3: CASSQGFMSSYNEQFF; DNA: TGTGCCAGCAGCCAAGGCTTTATGAGCTCCTACAATGAGCAGTTCTTC
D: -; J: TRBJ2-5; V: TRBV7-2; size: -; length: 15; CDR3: CASSPSGQIQETQYF; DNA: TGTGCCAGCAGCCCCTCGGGACAAATTCAAGAGACCCAGTACTTC
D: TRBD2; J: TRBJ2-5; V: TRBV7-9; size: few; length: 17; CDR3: CASSLLLVAGPGETQYF; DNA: TGTGCCAGCAGCCTCTTATTGGTAGCGGGGCCAGGGGAGACCCAGTACTTC
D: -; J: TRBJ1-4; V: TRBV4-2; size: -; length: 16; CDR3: CASSLRDTATNEKLFF; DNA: TGTGCCAGCAGCCTCCGGGACACCGCAACTAATGAAAAACTGTTTTTT
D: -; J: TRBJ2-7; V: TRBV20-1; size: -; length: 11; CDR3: CSVRLSYEQYF; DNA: TGCAGTGTTAGGCTCTCCTACGAGCAGTACTTC
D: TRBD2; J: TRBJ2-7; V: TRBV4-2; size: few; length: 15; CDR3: CASRKRTSGSYEQYF; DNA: TGTGCCAGCAGAAAAAGAACTAGCGGGTCCTACGAGCAGTACTTC
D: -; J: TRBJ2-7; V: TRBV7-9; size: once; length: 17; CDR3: CASSLLGPRGSSYEQYF; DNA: TGTGCCAGCAGCTTACTCGGACCTAGGGGGAGCTCCTACGAGCAGTACTTC
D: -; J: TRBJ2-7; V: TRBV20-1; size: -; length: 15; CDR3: CSAPGGSGTSYEQYF; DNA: TGCAGTGCCCCAGGGGGTAGCGGGACTTCCTACGAGCAGTACTTC
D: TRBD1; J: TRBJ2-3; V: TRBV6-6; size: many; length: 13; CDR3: CASNRQGRDTQYF; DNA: TGTGCCAGCAACCGACAGGGGAGGGATACGCAGTATTTT
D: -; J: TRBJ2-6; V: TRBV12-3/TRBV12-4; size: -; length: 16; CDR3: CASQSTGTSGANVLTF; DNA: TGTGCCAGCCAATCGACAGGCACCTCTGGGGCCAACGTCCTGACTTTC
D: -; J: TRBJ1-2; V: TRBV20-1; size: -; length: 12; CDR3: CSAIRDIYGYTF; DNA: TGCAGTGCCATCCGGGACATCTATGGCTACACCTTC
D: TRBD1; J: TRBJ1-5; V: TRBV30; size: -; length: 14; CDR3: CAWSPTGVHQPQHF; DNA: TGTGCCTGGAGCCCGACAGGGGTCCATCAGCCCCAGCATTTT
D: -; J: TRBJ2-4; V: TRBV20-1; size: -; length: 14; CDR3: CSAITGTAKNIQYF; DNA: TGCAGTGCCATTACCGGGACAGCCAAAAACATTCAGTACTTC
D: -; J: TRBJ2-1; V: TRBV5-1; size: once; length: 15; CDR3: CASSVPYGSYNEQFF; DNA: TGCGCCAGCAGCGTTCCCTACGGCTCCTACAATGAGCAGTTCTTC
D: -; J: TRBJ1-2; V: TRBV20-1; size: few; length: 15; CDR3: CSATSGGSFRYGYTF; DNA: TGCAGTGCTACATCCGGGGGGAGCTTTAGATATGGCTACACCTTC
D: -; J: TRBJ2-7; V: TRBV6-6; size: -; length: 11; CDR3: CASSSPPEQYF; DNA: TGTGCCAGCAGTTCTCCCCCCGAGCAGTACTTC
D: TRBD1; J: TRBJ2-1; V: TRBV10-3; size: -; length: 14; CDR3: CAISVGTEKGEQFF; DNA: TGTGCCATCAGTGTCGGGACAGAGAAGGGTGAGCAGTTCTTC
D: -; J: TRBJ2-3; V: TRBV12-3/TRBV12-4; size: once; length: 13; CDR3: CASSRPNTDTQYF; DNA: TGTGCCAGCAGTAGACCTAACACAGATACGCAGTATTTT
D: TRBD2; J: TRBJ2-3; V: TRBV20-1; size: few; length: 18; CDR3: CSASKLKTSGSSTDTQYF; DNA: TGCAGTGCTAGTAAACTTAAGACTAGCGGGAGTAGTACAGATACGCAGTATTTT
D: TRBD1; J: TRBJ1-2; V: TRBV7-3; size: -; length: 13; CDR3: CASSRTGFRGYTF; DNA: TGTGCCAGCAGTCGGACAGGGTTTCGTGGCTACACCTTC
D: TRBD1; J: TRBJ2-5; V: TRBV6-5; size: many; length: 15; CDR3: CASSTTGDPVETQYF; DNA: TGTGCCAGCAGTACCACAGGGGATCCGGTGGAGACCCAGTACTTC
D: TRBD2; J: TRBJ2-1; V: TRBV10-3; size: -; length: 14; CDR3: CAALSGGRYNEQFF; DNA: TGTGCCGCGCTGAGCGGGGGACGCTACAATGAGCAGTTCTTC
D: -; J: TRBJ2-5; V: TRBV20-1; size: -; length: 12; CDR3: CSVGRRQETQYF; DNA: TGCAGTGTGGGGCGCCGCCAAGAGACCCAGTACTTC
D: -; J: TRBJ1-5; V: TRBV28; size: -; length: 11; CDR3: CASTSDQPQHF; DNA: TGTGCCAGCACCTCCGATCAGCCCCAGCATTTT
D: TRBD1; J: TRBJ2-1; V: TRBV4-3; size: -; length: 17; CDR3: CASSQRIQGFRYNEQFF; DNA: TGCGCCAGCAGCCAACGAATACAGGGGTTTCGCTACAATGAGCAGTTCTTC
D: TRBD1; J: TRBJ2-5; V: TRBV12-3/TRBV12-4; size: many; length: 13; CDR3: CASSLGQKETQYF; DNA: TGTGCCAGCAGTTTGGGACAGAAAGAGACCCAGTACTTC
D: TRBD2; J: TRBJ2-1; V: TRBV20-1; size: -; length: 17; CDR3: CSARVSGGGSPYNEQFF; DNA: TGCAGTGCTAGAGTTAGCGGGGGCGGCAGCCCCTACAATGAGCAGTTCTTC
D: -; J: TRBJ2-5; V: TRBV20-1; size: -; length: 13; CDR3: CSALSTAKETQYF; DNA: TGCAGTGCCTTATCGACAGCTAAAGAGACCCAGTACTTC
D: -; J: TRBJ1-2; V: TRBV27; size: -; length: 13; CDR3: CASSLSGSRGYTF; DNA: TGTGCCAGCAGTCTCTCGGGGTCGCGAGGCTACACCTTC
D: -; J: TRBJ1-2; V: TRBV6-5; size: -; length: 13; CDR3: CASGTGPSYGYTF; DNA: TGTGCCAGCGGTACTGGCCCGTCCTATGGCTACACCTTC
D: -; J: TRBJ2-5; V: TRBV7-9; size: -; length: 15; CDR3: CASSLQGRVIETQYF; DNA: TGTGCCAGCAGCTTACAGGGACGGGTGATAGAGACCCAGTACTTC
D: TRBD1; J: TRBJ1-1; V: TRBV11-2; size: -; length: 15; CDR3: CASSPDGTGVTEAFF; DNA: TGTGCCAGCAGCCCGGACGGGACAGGGGTGACTGAAGCTTTCTTT
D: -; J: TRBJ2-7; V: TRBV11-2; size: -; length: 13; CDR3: CASSLGGMGEQYF; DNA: TGTGCCAGCAGCTTAGGGGGGATGGGCGAGCAGTACTTC
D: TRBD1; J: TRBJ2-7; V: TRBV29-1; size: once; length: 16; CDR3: CSASVADRGSGYEQYF; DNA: TGCAGCGCATCAGTTGCGGACAGGGGCAGCGGGTACGAGCAGTACTTC
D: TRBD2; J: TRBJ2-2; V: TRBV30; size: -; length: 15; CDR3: CAWSVAGGGTGELFF; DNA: TGTGCCTGGAGTGTAGCGGGGGGGGGCACCGGGGAGCTGTTTTTT
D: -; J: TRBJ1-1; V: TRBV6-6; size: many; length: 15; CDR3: CASSYGGQGNTEAFF; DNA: TGTGCCAGCAGTTATGGCGGGCAGGGGAACACTGAAGCTTTCTTT
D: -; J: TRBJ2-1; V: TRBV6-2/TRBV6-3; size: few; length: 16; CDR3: CASSPLTGARYNEQFF; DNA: TGTGCCAGCAGTCCGCTTACGGGGGCGAGGTACAATGAGCAGTTCTTC